The 9 T cell receptor beta chains listed next were all sequenced from one sample in a study of neoadjuvant anti-PD-1 for oral cavity cancer. Specified time point: after neoadjuvant nivolumab, at surgical resection. The data were produced by immunoSEQ multiplex PCR, yet TCRdb's version contains in-frame clones alone and is incomplete. The sample contains about 9,400 clones, roughly 57% of which appear only once. The sample was PBMCs, taken after nivolumab (anti-PD-1) treatment. The receptors originated from a person between 40 and 80 years old with oral cavity squamous cell carcinoma.

The J gene is TRBJ2-1, the V gene TRBV7-9; 7 bases are shared with TRBD1. V was clipped by 1 base and J by 15 bases; unmatched bases: 18. The CDR3 covers 16 residues. Germline CDR1 and CDR2: SEHNR and FQNEAQ (reference sequence). CDR3 bases: TGTGCCAGCAGCTTAGGAGGGCTACCGGGACAGCAAAGGTCGTTCTTC. Translating it yields CASSLGGLPGQQRSFF. The whole variable domain, filled in from reference TRBV7-9 and TRBJ2-1, reads DTGVSQNPRHKITKRGQNVTFRCDPISEHNRLYWYRQTLGQGPEFLTYFQNEAQLEKSRLLSDRFSAERPKGSFSTLEIQRTEQGDSAMYLCASSLGGLPGQQRSFFGPGTRLTVL.

The J gene is TRBJ2-7, the V gene TRBV5-1, with unresolved D. Looked up from germline, CDR1 is SGHRS and CDR2 is YFSETQ. CDR3 length: 13 amino acids. V shed 2 bases and J shed 5 bases, with 11 bases lying between them. This CDR3 reads CASSLWDLDEQYF. The DNA for the CDR3 is TGCGCCAGCAGCTTATGGGATTTGGACGAGCAGTACTTC.

The V and J genes are TRBV7-9 and TRBJ2-4, with TRBD1 identical over 7 bases. CDR1 is SEHNR and CDR2 is FQNEAQ in the germline V gene (reference sequence). The V segment lost 8 bases and the J segment 3 bases; nucleotides outside the gene matches: 7. The CDR3 covers 14 residues. CDR3 sequence (DNA): TGTGCCAGCGAGGGGGCGTTCGGCAAAAACATTCAGTACTTC. It specifies CASEGAFGKNIQYF.

The chain joins TRBV6-5 to TRBJ2-7; weak D call: TRBD2 (6 bases). The CDR3 length is 15 residues. V lost 3 bases to trimming and J lost 0 bases, with 12 bases between them. The germline V gene has CDR1 MNHEY and CDR2 SVGAGI. In nucleotides, the CDR3 is TGTGCCAGCAGTTATGGCGGGGTAAGCTCCTACGAGCAGTACTTC. Translation gives CASSYGGVSSYEQYF.

V and J are TRBV6-6 and TRBJ1-2; 8 bases are a match to TRBD1. The CDR3 length is 14 residues. V was clipped by 4 bases and J by 4 bases; unmatched bases: 5. The germline V gene has CDR1 MNHNY and CDR2 SVGAGI (reference sequence). The CDR3 nucleotides are TGTGCCAGCAGTTCGGACAGGGTAGGCTATGGCTACACCTTC. Its translation is CASSSDRVGYGYTF.

The V and J genes are TRBV10-1 and TRBJ1-1; 7 positions agree with TRBD1. The CDR3 covers 16 residues. The V and J ends lost 5 bases and 5 bases, in that order; junction bases with no gene match: 14. CDR1 WNHNN and CDR2 SYGVQD come from the germline V gene (reference sequence). CDR3 DNA sequence: TGCGCCAGCAGTACCACAGGGGCCAAAGAGGGAACTGAAGCTTTCTTT. It yields the protein CASSTTGAKEGTEAFF.

A note on this clone: The conserved closing phenylalanine or tryptophan is absent in this CDR3, likely reflecting a read error. This sequence joins TRBV5-6 and TRBJ1-1; D is perhaps TRBD1 (6 bases). Trimming pared 0 bases from V and 4 bases from J, leaving 10 bases between. The CDR3 extends over 14 amino acids. From germline, CDR1 is SGHDT and CDR2 YYEEEE. DNA for the CDR3: TGTGCCAGCAGCTTGGCGGGGGCGGGCACTGAAGCTTTCCTT. This sequence encodes CASSLAGAGTEAFL.

A single count supports this clone. One end of the junction is discordant with germline, which a read error may explain. CDR3 sequence: CASSLERGGTNTQYF. The CDR3 nucleotides are TGTGCCAGCAGCTTGGAGCGGGGGGGCACAAATACGCAGTATTTT. The rearrangement uses TRBV5-6 and TRBJ2-3, with 10 bases fitting TRBD2. The CDR3 length is 15 residues. The germline V gene encodes CDR1 SGHDT and CDR2 YYEEEE.

The V gene is TRBV6-5, the J gene TRBJ2-7; 9 bases align to TRBD2. This CDR3 region has 15 residues. Trimming removed 6 bases from V and 0 bases from J; junction bases left unmatched: 6. The germline V gene encodes CDR1 MNHEY and CDR2 SVGAGI. CDR3 sequence reads: CASRPLAGSSYEQYF. The CDR3 DNA reads as TGTGCCAGCAGACCCCTAGCGGGGAGCTCCTACGAGCAGTACTTC.